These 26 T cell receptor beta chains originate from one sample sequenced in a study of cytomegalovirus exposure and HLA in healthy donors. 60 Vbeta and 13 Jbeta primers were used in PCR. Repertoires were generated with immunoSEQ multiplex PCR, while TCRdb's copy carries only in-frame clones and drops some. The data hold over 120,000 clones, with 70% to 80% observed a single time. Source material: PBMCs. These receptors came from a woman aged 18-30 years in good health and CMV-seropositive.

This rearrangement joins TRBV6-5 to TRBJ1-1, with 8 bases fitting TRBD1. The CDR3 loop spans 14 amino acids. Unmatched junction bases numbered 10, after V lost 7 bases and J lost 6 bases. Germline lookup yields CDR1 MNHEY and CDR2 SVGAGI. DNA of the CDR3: TGTGCCAGCACCGAGACAGGGGTGTTCGCTGAAGCTTTCTTT. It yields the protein CASTETGVFAEAFF.

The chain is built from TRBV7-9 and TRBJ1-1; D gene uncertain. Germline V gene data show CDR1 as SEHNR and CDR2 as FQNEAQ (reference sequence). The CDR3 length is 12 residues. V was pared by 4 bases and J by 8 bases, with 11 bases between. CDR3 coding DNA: TGTGCCAGCAGCTACCAACAAGTAGAAGCTTTCTTT. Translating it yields CASSYQQVEAFF.

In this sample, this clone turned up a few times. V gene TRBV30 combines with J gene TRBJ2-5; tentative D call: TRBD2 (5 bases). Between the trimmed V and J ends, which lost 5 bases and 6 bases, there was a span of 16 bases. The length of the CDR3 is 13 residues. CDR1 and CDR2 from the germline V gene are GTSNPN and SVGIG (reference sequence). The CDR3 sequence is CAWGAVVKKTQYF. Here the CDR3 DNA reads TGTGCCTGGGGAGCGGTAGTGAAAAAGACCCAGTACTTC.

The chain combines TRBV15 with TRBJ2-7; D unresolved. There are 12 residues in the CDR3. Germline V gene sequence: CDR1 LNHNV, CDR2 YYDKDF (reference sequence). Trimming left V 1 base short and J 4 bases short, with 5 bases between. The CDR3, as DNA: TGTGCCACCAGCAGAGGCGGTTACGAGCAGTACTTC. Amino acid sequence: CATSRGGYEQYF.

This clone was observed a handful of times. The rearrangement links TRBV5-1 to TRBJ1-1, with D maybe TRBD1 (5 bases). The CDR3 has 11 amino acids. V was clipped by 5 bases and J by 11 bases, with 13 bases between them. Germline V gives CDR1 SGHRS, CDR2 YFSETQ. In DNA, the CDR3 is TGCGCCAGCAGGGGGCTCGGGAGGGCTTTCTTT. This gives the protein CASRGLGRAFF.

In DNA form, the CDR3 reads TGTGCCAGCAGGAACTTCGGAGGTGGCACAGATACGCAGTATTTT. Amino acid sequence: CASRNFGGGTDTQYF. This rearrangement joins TRBV6-1 to TRBJ2-3; possibly TRBD2 for D (5 bases). The germline CDR1 and CDR2 sequences are MNHNS and SASEGT. V lost 6 bases, J lost 1 base, and 14 bases lay in between. This CDR3 region has 15 residues.

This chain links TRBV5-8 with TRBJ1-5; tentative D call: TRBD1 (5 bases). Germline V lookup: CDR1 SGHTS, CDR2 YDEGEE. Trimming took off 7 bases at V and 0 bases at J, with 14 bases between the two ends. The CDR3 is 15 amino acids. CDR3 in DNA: TGTGCCAGCCGGGCAGGGAAATATAGCAATCAGCCCCAGCATTTT. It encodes CASRAGKYSNQPQHF.

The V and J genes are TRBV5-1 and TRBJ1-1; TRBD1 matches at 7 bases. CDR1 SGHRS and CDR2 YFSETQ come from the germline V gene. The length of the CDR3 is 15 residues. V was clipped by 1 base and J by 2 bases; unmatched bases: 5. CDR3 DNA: TGCGCCAGCAGCTTGATACCAGGGGGAAACACTGAAGCTTTCTTT. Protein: CASSLIPGGNTEAFF.

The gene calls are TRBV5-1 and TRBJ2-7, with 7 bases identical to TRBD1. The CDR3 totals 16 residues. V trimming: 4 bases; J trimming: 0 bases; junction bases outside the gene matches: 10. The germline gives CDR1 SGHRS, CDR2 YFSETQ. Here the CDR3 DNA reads TGCGCCAGCAGCCCGAGACAGGGATATCCCTCCTACGAGCAGTACTTC. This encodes CASSPRQGYPSYEQYF.

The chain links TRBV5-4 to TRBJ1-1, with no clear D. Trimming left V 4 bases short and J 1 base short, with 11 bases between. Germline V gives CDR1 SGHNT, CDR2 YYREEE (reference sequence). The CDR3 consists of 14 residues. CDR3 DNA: TGTGCCAGCAGCCCGTTGGCCTCGAACACTGAAGCTTTCTTT. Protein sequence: CASSPLASNTEAFF.

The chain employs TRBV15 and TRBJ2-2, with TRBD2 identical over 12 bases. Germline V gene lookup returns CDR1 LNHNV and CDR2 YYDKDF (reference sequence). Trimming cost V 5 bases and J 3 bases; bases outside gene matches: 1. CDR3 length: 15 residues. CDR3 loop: CATSPSGGDTGELFF. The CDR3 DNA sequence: TGTGCCACCAGCCCTAGCGGGGGGGACACCGGGGAGCTGTTTTTT. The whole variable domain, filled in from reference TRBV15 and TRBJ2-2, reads DAMVIQNPRYQVTQFGKPVTLSCSQTLNHNVMYWYQQKSSQAPKLLFHYYDKDFNNEADTPDNFQSRRPNTSFCFLDIRSPGLGDTAMYLCATSPSGGDTGELFFGEGSRLTVL.

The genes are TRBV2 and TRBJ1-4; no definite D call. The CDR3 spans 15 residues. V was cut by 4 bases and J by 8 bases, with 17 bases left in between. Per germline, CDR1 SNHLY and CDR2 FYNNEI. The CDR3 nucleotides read TGTGCCAGCAGTGTTTCACCGTCAGCGGGGGAAAAACTGTTTTTT. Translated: CASSVSPSAGEKLFF.

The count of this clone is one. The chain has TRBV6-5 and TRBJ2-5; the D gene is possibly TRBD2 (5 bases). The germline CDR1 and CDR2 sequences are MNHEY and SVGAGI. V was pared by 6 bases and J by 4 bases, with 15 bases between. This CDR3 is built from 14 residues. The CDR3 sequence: CASRTSVGRETQYF. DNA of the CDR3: TGTGCCAGCAGAACCTCCGTAGGGAGAGAGACCCAGTACTTC.

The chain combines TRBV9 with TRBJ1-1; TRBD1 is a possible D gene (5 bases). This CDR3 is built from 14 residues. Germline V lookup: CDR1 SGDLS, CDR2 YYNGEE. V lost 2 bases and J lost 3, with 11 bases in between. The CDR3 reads CASSVEGTDTEAFF. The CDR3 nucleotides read TGTGCCAGCAGCGTGGAGGGGACGGACACTGAAGCTTTCTTT.

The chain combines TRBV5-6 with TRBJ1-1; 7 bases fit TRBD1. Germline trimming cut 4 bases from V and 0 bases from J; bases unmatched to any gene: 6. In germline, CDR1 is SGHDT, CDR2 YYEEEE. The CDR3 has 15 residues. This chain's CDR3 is CASSIAGGVNTEAFF. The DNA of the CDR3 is TGTGCCAGCAGCATCGCAGGGGGAGTGAACACTGAAGCTTTCTTT.

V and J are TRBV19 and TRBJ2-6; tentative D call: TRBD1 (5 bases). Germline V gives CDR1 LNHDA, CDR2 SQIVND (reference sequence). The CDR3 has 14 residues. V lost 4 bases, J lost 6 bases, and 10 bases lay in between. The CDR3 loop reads CASSNQGEANVLTF. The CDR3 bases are TGTGCCAGTAGTAACCAGGGCGAGGCCAACGTCCTGACTTTC.

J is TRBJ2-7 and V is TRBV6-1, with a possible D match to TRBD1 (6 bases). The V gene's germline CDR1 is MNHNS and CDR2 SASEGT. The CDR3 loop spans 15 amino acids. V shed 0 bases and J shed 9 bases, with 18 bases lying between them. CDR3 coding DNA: TGTGCCAGCAGTGAAGCGCGAGACAGGCCGGCGAGGCAGTACTTC. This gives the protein CASSEARDRPARQYF.

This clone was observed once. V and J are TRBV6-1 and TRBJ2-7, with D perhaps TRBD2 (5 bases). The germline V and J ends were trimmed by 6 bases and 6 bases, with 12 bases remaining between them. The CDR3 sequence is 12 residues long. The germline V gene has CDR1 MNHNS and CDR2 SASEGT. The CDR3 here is CASRFGGLEQYF. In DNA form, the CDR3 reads TGTGCCAGCAGATTTGGAGGACTCGAGCAGTACTTC.

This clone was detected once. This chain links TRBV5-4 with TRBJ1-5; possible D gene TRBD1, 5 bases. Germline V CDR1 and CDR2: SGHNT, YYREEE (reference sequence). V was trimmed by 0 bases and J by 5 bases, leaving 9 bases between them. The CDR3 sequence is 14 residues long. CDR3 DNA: TGTGCCAGCAGCTTGGGAGGGGAGGATCAGCCCCAGCATTTT. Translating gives CASSLGGEDQPQHF.

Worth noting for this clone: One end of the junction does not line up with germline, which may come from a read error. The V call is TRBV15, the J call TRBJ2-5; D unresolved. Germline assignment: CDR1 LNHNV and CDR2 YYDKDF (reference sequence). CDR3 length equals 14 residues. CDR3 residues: CATSRDLRVEAQYF. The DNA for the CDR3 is TGTGCCACCAGCAGAGATCTCCGGGTAGAGGCCCAGTACTTC. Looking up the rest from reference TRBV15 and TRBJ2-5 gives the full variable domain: DAMVIQNPRYQVTQFGKPVTLSCSQTLNHNVMYWYQQKSSQAPKLLFHYYDKDFNNEADTPDNFQSRRPNTSFCFLDIRSPGLGDTAMYLCATSRDLRVEAQYFGPGTRLLVL.

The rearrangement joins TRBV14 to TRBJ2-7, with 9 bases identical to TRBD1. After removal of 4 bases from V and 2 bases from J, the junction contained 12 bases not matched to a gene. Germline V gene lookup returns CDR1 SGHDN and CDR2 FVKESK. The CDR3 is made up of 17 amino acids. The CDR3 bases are TGTGCCAGCAGCCCCAGTCCCGGGACAGGGACCGCCTACGAGCAGTACTTC. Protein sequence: CASSPSPGTGTAYEQYF.

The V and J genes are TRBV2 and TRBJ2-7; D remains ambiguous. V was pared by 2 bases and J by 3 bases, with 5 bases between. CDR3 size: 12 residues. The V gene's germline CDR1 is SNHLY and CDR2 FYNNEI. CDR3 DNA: TGTGCCAGCAGTGAACAGGACTACGAGCAGTACTTC. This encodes CASSEQDYEQYF. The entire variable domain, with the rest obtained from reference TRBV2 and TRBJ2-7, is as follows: EPEVTQTPSHQVTQMGQEVILRCVPISNHLYFYWYRQILGQKVEFLVSFYNNEISEKSEIFDDQFSVERPDGSNFTLKIRSTKLEDSAMYFCASSEQDYEQYFGPGTRLTVT.

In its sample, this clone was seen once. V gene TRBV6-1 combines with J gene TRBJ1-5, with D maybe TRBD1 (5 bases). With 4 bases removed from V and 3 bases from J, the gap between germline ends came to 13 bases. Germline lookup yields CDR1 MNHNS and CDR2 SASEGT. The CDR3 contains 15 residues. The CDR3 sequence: CASSGGREANQPQHF. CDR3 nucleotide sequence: TGTGCCAGCAGTGGTGGCAGGGAGGCCAATCAGCCCCAGCATTTT.

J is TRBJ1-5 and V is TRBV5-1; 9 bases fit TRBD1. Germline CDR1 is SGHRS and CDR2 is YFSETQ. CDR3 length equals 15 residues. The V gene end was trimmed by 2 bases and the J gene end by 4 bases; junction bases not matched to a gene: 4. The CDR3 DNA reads TGCGCCAGCAGCTTAGGGACAGGGCTGAATCAGCCCCAGCATTTT. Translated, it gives CASSLGTGLNQPQHF.

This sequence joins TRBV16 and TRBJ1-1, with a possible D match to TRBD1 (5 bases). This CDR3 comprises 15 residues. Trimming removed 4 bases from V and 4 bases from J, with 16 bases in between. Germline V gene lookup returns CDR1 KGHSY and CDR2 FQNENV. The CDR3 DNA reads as TGTGCCAGCAGCCCTCTCGGAGGGGAGGTCACTGAAGCTTTCTTT. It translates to CASSPLGGEVTEAFF.

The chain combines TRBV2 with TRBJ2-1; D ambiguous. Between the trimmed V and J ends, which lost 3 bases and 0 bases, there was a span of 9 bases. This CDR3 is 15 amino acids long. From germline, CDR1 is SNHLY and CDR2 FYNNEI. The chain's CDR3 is CASSEYSFSYNEQFF. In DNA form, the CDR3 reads TGTGCCAGCAGTGAGTACAGCTTCTCCTACAATGAGCAGTTCTTC.